What follows are 26 T cell receptor beta chains derived from one specimen sequenced in a study of STAT5B mutations in CD4+ large granular lymphocyte leukemia. The data were produced by immunoSEQ multiplex PCR, yet TCRdb's version contains in-frame clones alone and is incomplete. The table has around 26,000 clones, roughly 69% seen once; the top ten hold about a tenth. The source material was CD4+ T cells from blood buffy coats. The origin of the receptors is a human donor in good health.

The chain combines TRBV29-1 with TRBJ2-7; 7 positions agree with TRBD2. V gave up 4 bases and J gave up 0 bases; unmatched junction bases: 3. Germline V gives CDR1 SQVTM, CDR2 ANQGSEA. The CDR3 is 13 residues long. CDR3 DNA: TGCAGCGTTGTGTTAGCGGGCTCCTACGAGCAGTACTTC. This gives the protein CSVVLAGSYEQYF.

Only one count was recorded for this clone. This chain uses TRBV5-1 with TRBJ1-1; TRBD1 aligns across 7 bases. The junction had 9 bases not matched to a gene; V was cut back by 0 bases and J by 10 bases. Germline CDR1 reads SGHRS; CDR2 reads YFSETQ. The CDR3 runs 14 residues. CDR3 region: CASSLGQGGDTAFF. CDR3 coding DNA: TGCGCCAGCAGCTTGGGGCAGGGGGGGGATACAGCTTTCTTT.

This clone was detected only a few times. This chain links TRBV10-3 with TRBJ1-5, with D unclear. V was clipped by 1 base and J by 2 bases, with 9 bases between them. This CDR3 contains 15 residues. The germline V gene encodes CDR1 ENHRY and CDR2 SYGVKD. The CDR3, as DNA: TGTGCCATCAGTGAGTACGGGATTGGCAATCAGCCCCAGCATTTT. This gives the protein CAISEYGIGNQPQHF.

This clone was seen more than once but under ten times. The gene calls are TRBV7-2 and TRBJ1-2; D possibly corresponds to TRBD1 (5 bases). V lost 5 bases and J 5 bases, leaving 18 bases between the germline ends. This CDR3 spans 15 amino acids. Germline V gene lookup returns CDR1 SGHTA and CDR2 FQGNSA. The CDR3 sequence: CASSPEGGVVYGYTF. For the CDR3, the DNA is TGTGCCAGCAGCCCCGAAGGAGGGGTAGTTTATGGCTACACCTTC.

The chain combines TRBV5-1 with TRBJ1-2; 8 bases map to TRBD1. This CDR3 is built from 14 residues. The junction had 1 base not matched to a gene; V was cut back by 0 bases and J by 3 bases. Germline assignment: CDR1 SGHRS and CDR2 YFSETQ. CDR3 sequence: CASSLATGDYGYTF. In DNA form, the CDR3 reads TGCGCCAGCAGCTTGGCGACAGGGGACTATGGCTACACCTTC.

The table lists this clone with a few counts. This chain connects TRBV15 to TRBJ1-2, with D perhaps matching TRBD1 (6 bases). The CDR3 spans 10 residues. Germline lookup yields CDR1 LNHNV and CDR2 YYDKDF (reference sequence). Between the trimmed V and J ends, which lost 3 bases and 13 bases, there was a span of 9 bases. The CDR3: CATSSGQLTF. The CDR3 nucleotides are TGTGCCACCAGCAGCGGACAGCTCACCTTC.

A few counts support this clone. The rearrangement uses TRBV4-1 and TRBJ1-5, with D perhaps TRBD1 (6 bases). This CDR3 has 14 amino acids. CDR1 is MGHRA and CDR2 is YSYEKL in the germline V gene. V was clipped by 4 bases and J by 3 bases, with 10 bases between them. As DNA, the CDR3 is TGCGCCAGCAGCCTACAGGGACCCAATCAGCCCCAGCATTTT. It codes for CASSLQGPNQPQHF.

This clone occurred a few times. The chain employs TRBV5-1 and TRBJ2-2, with D unclear. This CDR3 region has 13 residues. CDR1 is SGHRS and CDR2 is YFSETQ in the germline V gene. Trimming took off 0 bases at V and 4 bases at J, with 4 bases between the two ends. The CDR3 sequence: CASSLVGTGELFF. The CDR3 DNA reads TGCGCCAGCAGCTTGGTGGGCACCGGGGAGCTGTTTTTT.

J is TRBJ2-5 and V is TRBV5-4; 10 bases map to TRBD1. The V gene end was trimmed by 3 bases and the J gene end by 4 bases; junction bases not matched to a gene: 9. The length of the CDR3 is 16 residues. The V gene's germline CDR1 is SGHNT and CDR2 YYREEE (reference sequence). The CDR3 bases are TGTGCCAGCAGCTCCGAGGGACAGGGGAGGGGAGAGACCCAGTACTTC. As protein: CASSSEGQGRGETQYF.

The J gene is TRBJ1-1, the V gene TRBV7-8; D gene unclear. The CDR3 sequence is 15 residues long. In germline, CDR1 is SGHVS, CDR2 FQNEAQ. V was pared by 3 bases and J by 1 base, with 12 bases between. The CDR3 loop reads CASSFRRVQNTEAFF. The CDR3 nucleotides are TGTGCCAGCAGCTTCCGGCGGGTACAGAACACTGAAGCTTTCTTT.

This clone has more than one count but fewer than ten. The chain employs TRBV14 and TRBJ2-2; TRBD2 matches at 7 bases. The junction had 9 bases not matched to a gene; V was cut back by 4 bases and J by 4 bases. The length of the CDR3 is 16 residues. CDR1 SGHDN and CDR2 FVKESK come from the germline V gene. The CDR3 protein is CASSPLGLVSTGELFF. The CDR3 DNA reads as TGTGCCAGCAGCCCTCTCGGACTAGTTTCCACCGGGGAGCTGTTTTTT. The entire variable domain, with the rest obtained from reference TRBV14 and TRBJ2-2, is as follows: EAGVTQFPSHSVIEKGQTVTLRCDPISGHDNLYWYRRVMGKEIKFLLHFVKESKQDESGMPNNRFLAERTGGTYSTLKVQPAELEDSGVYFCASSPLGLVSTGELFFGEGSRLTVL.

The V gene is TRBV7-6, the J gene TRBJ1-3; D may be TRBD1 (5 bases). CDR3 length: 15 amino acids. CDR1 and CDR2 (germline): SGHVS, FNYEAQ. Trimming shortened V by 5 bases and J by 0 bases, and 11 bases separated the two germline ends. CDR3 protein: CASSGVGDSGNTIYF. Here the CDR3 DNA reads TGTGCCAGCAGCGGAGTGGGGGACTCTGGAAACACCATATATTTT. The whole variable domain, filled in from reference TRBV7-6 and TRBJ1-3, reads GAGVSQSPRYKVTKRGQDVALRCDPISGHVSLYWYRQALGQGPEFLTYFNYEAQQDKSGLPNDRFSAERPEGSISTLTIQRTEQRDSAMYRCASSGVGDSGNTIYFGEGSWLTVV.

The table lists this clone with a few counts. The V and J genes are TRBV19 and TRBJ1-5; D gene unclear. Germline-derived CDR1 and CDR2 are LNHDA and SQIVND (reference sequence). The CDR3 runs to 14 residues. V was shortened by 3 bases and J by 0 bases, with 6 bases between the two germline ends. The CDR3 region has the DNA TGTGCCAGTAGTATGCGAAATAGCAATCAGCCCCAGCATTTT. It encodes CASSMRNSNQPQHF.

This clone has a single count. V gene TRBV5-1 combines with J gene TRBJ1-4; TRBD1 is a possible D gene (5 bases). Germline V CDR1 and CDR2: SGHRS, YFSETQ. This CDR3 contains 16 residues. V shed 4 bases and J shed 8 bases, with 21 bases lying between them. Written as DNA, the CDR3 is TGCGCCAGCAGCCTCACACCGGGGCCCGAGGCGGAAAAACTGTTTTTT. Translation: CASSLTPGPEAEKLFF. The variable domain in full, completed from reference TRBV5-1 and TRBJ1-4, reads KAGVTQTPRYLIKTRGQQVTLSCSPISGHRSVSWYQQTPGQGLQFLFEYFSETQRNKGNFPGRFSGRQFSNSRSEMNVSTLELGDSALYLCASSLTPGPEAEKLFFGSGTQLSVL.

The chain links TRBV9 to TRBJ2-1; 7 bases are shared with TRBD1. The CDR3 spans 13 residues. Trimming cost V 6 bases and J 5 bases; bases outside gene matches: 5. Germline V gene data show CDR1 as SGDLS and CDR2 as YYNGEE. CDR3 protein: CASNTGAHNEQFF. The CDR3 DNA reads TGTGCCAGCAATACAGGGGCCCACAATGAGCAGTTCTTC.

The genes are TRBV27 and TRBJ2-7, with a possible D match to TRBD1 (6 bases). V was cut by 3 bases and J by 7 bases, with 10 bases left in between. From germline, CDR1 is MNHEY and CDR2 SMNVEV (reference sequence). The CDR3 sequence is 12 residues long. The CDR3 bases are TGTGCCAGCAGTTTCCTCCAGGGGGAGCAGTACTTC. This sequence encodes CASSFLQGEQYF.

CDR3 coding DNA: TGTGCCAGCAGTTATGGCAGACCCCTTGGAAACACCATATATTTT. This translates into CASSYGRPLGNTIYF. The chain recombines TRBV6-5 with TRBJ1-3; D call uncertain. V dropped 3 bases and J dropped 3 bases, with 12 bases sitting between them. CDR3 length equals 15 residues. The germline V gene has CDR1 MNHEY and CDR2 SVGAGI.

The chain joins TRBV2 to TRBJ2-1; D is ambiguous. The CDR3 contains 14 residues. Per germline, CDR1 SNHLY and CDR2 FYNNEI. Trimming removed 7 bases from V and 5 bases from J, with 15 bases in between. In nucleotides, the CDR3 is TGTGCCAGCAAGAGGACCGAGATAAACAATGAGCAGTTCTTC. Amino acids: CASKRTEINNEQFF.

The table lists this clone with a count of one. This rearrangement joins TRBV25-1 to TRBJ1-4; 7 nucleotides align to TRBD1. Looked up from germline, CDR1 is MGHDK and CDR2 is SYGVNS. The CDR3 loop spans 16 amino acids. After removal of 2 bases from V and 1 base from J, the junction contained 4 bases not matched to a gene. CDR3 residues: CASSEEGAQTNEKLFF. The CDR3 DNA is TGTGCCAGCAGTGAAGAGGGGGCCCAAACTAATGAAAAACTGTTTTTT.

The rearrangement joins TRBV6-1 to TRBJ2-7, with D perhaps given as TRBD1 or TRBD2 (6 bases each). The ends were cut back, 6 bases at V and 7 bases at J, with 13 bases in the middle. Germline CDR1 and CDR2: MNHNS and SASEGT. There are 12 residues in the CDR3. This CDR3 is CASSLRGGEQYV. For the CDR3, the DNA is TGTGCCAGCAGCCTACGAGGGGGGGAGCAGTACGTC.

The V and J genes are TRBV7-2 and TRBJ2-7; D possibly corresponds to TRBD1 (6 bases). The CDR3 totals 15 residues. V dropped 5 bases and J dropped 3 bases, with 17 bases sitting between them. Germline V lookup: CDR1 SGHTA, CDR2 FQGNSA. CDR3 bases: TGTGCCAGCAGCCCGGGGAGACAGGCCTTCTACGAGCAGTACGTC. It encodes CASSPGRQAFYEQYV.

This chain uses TRBV9 with TRBJ2-5, with D possibly being TRBD2 (5 bases). The V end lost 0 bases, the J end lost 2 bases, and 14 bases lay between the germline ends. Germline V CDR1 and CDR2: SGDLS, YYNGEE. The CDR3 totals 16 residues. CDR3 region: CASSVESGSFQETQYF. CDR3 bases: TGTGCCAGCAGCGTAGAAAGCGGTAGTTTTCAAGAGACCCAGTACTTC.

This clone was detected only once. This rearrangement joins TRBV28 to TRBJ2-7; 8 bases fit TRBD1. Trimming at V came to 5 bases and at J to 4 bases, leaving 1 base not matched to a gene. The CDR3 runs to 12 residues. CDR1 and CDR2 (germline): MDHEN, SYDVKM. The DNA of the CDR3 is TGTGCCAGCAGTACAGGGGGGTACGAGCAGTACTTC. Its protein product is CASSTGGYEQYF.

This clone was counted only a few times. The V and J genes are TRBV6-1 and TRBJ1-5; the D is unclear. Germline-derived CDR1 and CDR2 are MNHNS and SASEGT. V lost 6 bases and J lost 5, with 11 bases in between. This CDR3 comprises 13 residues. CDR3 coding DNA: TGTGCCAGCAGCAGCTCCCCTGATCAGCCCCAGCATTTT. This translates into CASSSSPDQPQHF.

The chain is built from TRBV5-6 and TRBJ1-1; tentative D call: TRBD1 (5 bases). This CDR3 spans 16 amino acids. Trimming shortened V by 4 bases and J by 0 bases, and 16 bases separated the two germline ends. Germline V gene data show CDR1 as SGHDT and CDR2 as YYEEEE. Here the CDR3 reads CASSVGETAMNTEAFF. The DNA of the CDR3 is TGTGCCAGCAGCGTGGGGGAGACGGCAATGAACACTGAAGCTTTCTTT.

The table lists this clone with a few counts. The chain employs TRBV7-9 and TRBJ1-4, with TRBD1 as a possible D gene (6 bases). This CDR3 region has 14 residues. With 5 bases removed from V and 4 bases from J, the gap between germline ends came to 11 bases. Germline CDR1 reads SEHNR; CDR2 reads FQNEAQ (reference sequence). In DNA, the CDR3 is TGTGCCAGCAGCACACAGGGAAGTAATGAAAAACTGTTTTTT. As protein: CASSTQGSNEKLFF.